The 23 T cell receptor beta chains presented below share a single source sample, sequenced in a study of T cell responses to AZD1222 COVID-19 vaccine. TCRdb's copy holds only in-frame clones and misses some; the assay was immunoSEQ multiplex PCR. The sample contains over 120,000 clones, 85% to 95% of which appear only once. The starting material was peripheral blood, obtained on day 0 of AZD1222 vaccination. The receptors here all came from an adult in good health.

The CDR3 spells CSGKDRGLYNEQFF. The CDR3 region has the DNA TGCAGCGGGAAAGACAGGGGGCTCTACAATGAGCAGTTCTTC. V is TRBV29-1 and J is TRBJ2-1, with TRBD1 matching 10 bases. Germline trimming cut 7 bases from V and 3 bases from J; bases unmatched to any gene: 6. Per germline, CDR1 SQVTM and CDR2 ANQGSEA. The CDR3 spans 14 residues.

CDR3 loop: CSVMTGDGYGYTF. The DNA of the CDR3 is TGCAGCGTTATGACAGGGGACGGGTATGGCTACACCTTC. The chain uses TRBV29-1 and TRBJ1-2; TRBD1 matches 8 bases. The J segment lost 5 bases and the V segment lost 5 bases, leaving 7 bases of the junction unmatched. The germline V gene has CDR1 SQVTM and CDR2 ANQGSEA. This CDR3 has 13 residues.

The J gene is TRBJ1-2, the V gene TRBV28, with 8 nucleotides matching TRBD1. The CDR3 loop spans 14 amino acids. Per germline, CDR1 MDHEN and CDR2 SYDVKM. V lost 6 bases and J lost 4; bases outside the gene matches: 7. This CDR3 is CASSWGDRSYGYTF. In nucleotides, the CDR3 is TGTGCCAGCAGCTGGGGGGACAGGAGCTATGGCTACACCTTC.

The V call is TRBV15, the J call TRBJ1-1; 7 nucleotides match TRBD1. V trimming: 3 bases; J trimming: 3 bases; junction bases outside the gene matches: 7. The CDR3 sequence is 15 residues long. The germline V gene encodes CDR1 LNHNV and CDR2 YYDKDF (reference sequence). In DNA, the CDR3 is TGTGCCACCAGCAGTGAAACAGGGGCAGACACTGAAGCTTTCTTT. Translating gives CATSSETGADTEAFF.

The rearrangement links TRBV7-2 to TRBJ1-2; D perhaps matches TRBD1 (6 bases). Germline V CDR1 and CDR2: SGHTA, FQGNSA. The germline V and J ends were trimmed by 5 bases and 7 bases, with 20 bases remaining between them. The CDR3 length is 15 residues. The CDR3 protein is CASSNQMIPRGGYTF. DNA for the CDR3: TGTGCCAGCAGCAACCAGATGATTCCCAGGGGTGGCTACACCTTC.

For the CDR3, the DNA is TGTGCCAGCAGCCATCAAACTAGCACAGATACGCAGTATTTT. Amino acid sequence: CASSHQTSTDTQYF. The chain couples TRBV3-1 (or the pseudogene TRBV3-2) to TRBJ2-3; unclear D gene. V shed 3 bases and J shed 0 bases, with 7 bases lying between them. Germline values: CDR1 LGHDT, CDR2 YNNKEL (reference sequence). This CDR3 is built from 14 residues.

The chain carries TRBV28 and TRBJ2-7; D perhaps matches TRBD1 (5 bases). This CDR3 region has 13 residues. Germline lookup yields CDR1 MDHEN and CDR2 SYDVKM. V lost 2 bases, J lost 2 bases, and 7 bases lay in between. CDR3 coding DNA: TGTGCCAGCAGTTTACACAGGACCTACGAGCAGTACTTC. Translating gives CASSLHRTYEQYF.

This sequence joins TRBV30 and TRBJ1-5, with 7 bases that match TRBD1. V trimming: 6 bases; J trimming: 5 bases; junction bases outside the gene matches: 10. The CDR3 is 14 amino acids. In germline, CDR1 is GTSNPN, CDR2 SVGIG (reference sequence). CDR3 nucleotide sequence: TGTGCCTGCCGAACCCGACAGGGAGATCAGCCCCAGCATTTT. Protein sequence: CACRTRQGDQPQHF.

The chain links TRBV6-5 to TRBJ2-6; D remains unclear. The V and J ends lost 0 bases and 8 bases respectively, with 11 bases between them. Germline V CDR1 and CDR2: MNHEY, SVGAGI. The CDR3 length is 15 residues. This CDR3 reads CASSYSTETSNVLTF. In DNA, the CDR3 is TGTGCCAGCAGTTACTCGACGGAAACGTCCAACGTCCTGACTTTC.

As DNA, the CDR3 is TGTGCCAGCAGCCCGCCGGGCCTCTATGGCTACACCTTC. This codes for CASSPPGLYGYTF. The V call is TRBV6-6, the J call TRBJ1-2; no firm D call. Germline V gene lookup returns CDR1 MNHNY and CDR2 SVGAGI (reference sequence). The V gene lost 6 bases and the J gene lost 4 bases, with 12 bases spanning the gap. The length of the CDR3 is 13 residues.

The chain recombines TRBV6-1 with TRBJ1-5, with 7 bases identical to TRBD1. Germline CDR1 is MNHNS and CDR2 is SASEGT. CDR3 length: 17 amino acids. Trimming at V came to 0 bases and at J to 4 bases, leaving 9 bases not matched to a gene. The CDR3 sequence: CASSEALRQGWNQPQHF. The CDR3, as DNA: TGTGCCAGCAGTGAAGCACTGAGACAGGGTTGGAATCAGCCCCAGCATTTT.

The chain recombines TRBV30 with TRBJ1-2; TRBD1 agrees at 9 bases. The CDR3 spans 14 residues. Germline CDR1 and CDR2: GTSNPN and SVGIG (reference sequence). The J segment lost 1 base and the V segment lost 2 bases, leaving 2 bases of the junction unmatched. This CDR3 is CAWSLDRGNYGYTF. The CDR3 DNA sequence: TGTGCCTGGAGTCTGGACAGGGGTAACTATGGCTACACCTTC.

The chain links TRBV6-1 to TRBJ2-3, with 7 bases matching TRBD1. Per germline, CDR1 MNHNS and CDR2 SASEGT. This CDR3 is built from 16 residues. With V trimmed by 0 bases and J by 0 bases, 3 bases remained unmatched. This CDR3 is CASSEASGGSTDTQYF. The CDR3 DNA is TGTGCCAGCAGTGAAGCGTCAGGGGGTAGCACAGATACGCAGTATTTT.

This chain links TRBV24-1 with TRBJ1-2; D might be TRBD1 (6 bases). Germline V gene data show CDR1 as KGHDR and CDR2 as SFDVKD. V lost 4 bases, J lost 6 bases, and 14 bases lay in between. This CDR3 has 14 residues. As DNA, the CDR3 is TGTGCCACCAGTGACCGTGGACAGAGTCATGGCTACACCTTC. This sequence encodes CATSDRGQSHGYTF.

The chain links TRBV4-2 to TRBJ2-2; D uncertain. The V and J ends lost 5 bases and 0 bases respectively, with 13 bases between them. This CDR3 region has 16 residues. CDR1 LGHNA and CDR2 YNFKEQ come from the germline V gene. Here the CDR3 reads CASSKKYISNTGELFF. In nucleotides, the CDR3 is TGTGCCAGCAGCAAAAAATACATATCGAACACCGGGGAGCTGTTTTTT.

This chain joins TRBV4-1 and TRBJ2-2; 9 bases fit TRBD2. This CDR3 contains 16 residues. Looked up from germline, CDR1 is MGHRA and CDR2 is YSYEKL. The V segment lost 3 bases and the J segment 4 bases; nucleotides outside the gene matches: 6. The CDR3 is CASSHAGGQGTGELFF. The CDR3 region has the DNA TGCGCCAGCAGCCACGCGGGGGGGCAGGGCACCGGGGAGCTGTTTTTT.

This chain connects TRBV9 to TRBJ2-3; TRBD1 is a possible D gene (6 bases). V shed 2 bases and J shed 3 bases, with 16 bases lying between them. There are 16 residues in the CDR3. CDR1 is SGDLS and CDR2 is YYNGEE in the germline V gene. CDR3 DNA sequence: TGTGCCAGCAGCGTCGGCCAGGGGTTTTATACAGATACGCAGTATTTT. It encodes CASSVGQGFYTDTQYF. The variable domain in full, with the rest retrieved from reference TRBV9 and TRBJ2-3, is DSGVTQTPKHLITATGQRVTLRCSPRSGDLSVYWYQQSLDQGLQFLIQYYNGEERAKGNILERFSAQQFPDLHSELNLSSLELGDSALYFCASSVGQGFYTDTQYFGPGTRLTVL.

The chain combines TRBV6-6 with TRBJ2-7, with 7 bases that match TRBD1. There are 13 residues in the CDR3. The germline V gene encodes CDR1 MNHNY and CDR2 SVGAGI (reference sequence). V was pared by 6 bases and J by 6 bases, with 8 bases of the junction left unmatched. The CDR3 region is CASSDREGSEQYF. Here the CDR3 DNA reads TGTGCCAGCAGCGACAGGGAAGGTAGCGAGCAGTACTTC.

The V gene is TRBV4-1, the J gene TRBJ1-2; D unclear. CDR3 size: 15 residues. V lost 0 bases and J 4 bases, leaving 12 bases between the germline ends. Germline V gene sequence: CDR1 MGHRA, CDR2 YSYEKL. DNA for the CDR3: TGCGCCAGCAGCCAAGACCCGAGTAACCTCTATGGCTACACCTTC. Translated, it gives CASSQDPSNLYGYTF.

The chain uses TRBV5-4 and TRBJ1-2, with D maybe TRBD1 (6 bases). V dropped 4 bases and J dropped 5 bases, with 21 bases sitting between them. Per the germline V gene, CDR1 is SGHNT and CDR2 is YYREEE (reference sequence). This CDR3 has 16 amino acids. For the CDR3, the DNA is TGTGCCAGCAGCCCGGGGGGGGCAGAAACAATATATGGCTACACCTTC. It translates to CASSPGGAETIYGYTF.

The J gene is TRBJ1-2, the V gene TRBV28; D remains ambiguous. Per germline, CDR1 MDHEN and CDR2 SYDVKM. The length of the CDR3 is 16 residues. V was cut by 6 bases and J by 4 bases, with 21 bases left in between. The CDR3 sequence: CASRTPRKGLVYGYTF. CDR3 in DNA: TGTGCCAGCAGAACTCCCCGGAAGGGCTTGGTCTATGGCTACACCTTC.

The chain employs TRBV18 and TRBJ1-6; no reliable D call. The CDR3 runs 13 residues. CDR1 is KGHSH, CDR2 LQKENI, per germline. Deletions cut 6 bases from V and 10 bases from J, with 13 bases between. CDR3 residues: CASSPSQDSPLHF. The DNA for the CDR3 is TGTGCCAGCTCGCCCTCCCAGGACTCACCCCTCCACTTT. Complete variable domain (other parts from reference TRBV18 and TRBJ1-6): NAGVMQNPRHLVRRRGQEARLRCSPMKGHSHVYWYRQLPEEGLKFMVYLQKENIIDESGMPKERFSAEFPKEGPSILRIQQVVRGDSAAYFCASSPSQDSPLHFGNGTRLTVT.

The rearrangement uses TRBV28 and TRBJ1-5; tentative D call: TRBD1 (6 bases). Germline lookup yields CDR1 MDHEN and CDR2 SYDVKM. Trimming removed 5 bases at V and 1 base at J, with 24 bases between. This CDR3 comprises 19 residues. The CDR3 nucleotides are TGTGCCAGCAGTCCCTACTCCCTTACAGGGAGGGCGAGCAATCAGCCCCAGCATTTT. Translation gives CASSPYSLTGRASNQPQHF.